What follows are 25 T cell receptor beta chains derived from one specimen sequenced in a study of cytomegalovirus exposure and HLA in healthy donors. Measured with immunoSEQ multiplex PCR; TCRdb has only the in-frame clones, and not every one. In the table there are 200,000 or so clones, less than 90% of which are singletons. Material: PBMCs. These receptors originate from a woman between 18 and 29 years old in good health and CMV-seronegative.

The genes are TRBV9 and TRBJ1-2; no reliable D call. Germline CDR1 SGDLS, CDR2 YYNGEE. CDR3 size: 14 residues. V dropped 0 bases and J dropped 5 bases, with 11 bases sitting between them. The CDR3 here is CASSVATTEYGYTF. The CDR3 nucleotides are TGTGCCAGCAGCGTAGCCACCACGGAGTATGGCTACACCTTC. The full variable domain, with the rest looked up from reference TRBV9 and TRBJ1-2, is DSGVTQTPKHLITATGQRVTLRCSPRSGDLSVYWYQQSLDQGLQFLIQYYNGEERAKGNILERFSAQQFPDLHSELNLSSLELGDSALYFCASSVATTEYGYTFGSGTRLTVV.

V is TRBV6-5 and J is TRBJ2-1; D might be TRBD1 or TRBD2, each matching 6 bases. The CDR3 runs 16 residues. V dropped 2 bases and J dropped 3 bases, with 14 bases sitting between them. Germline CDR1 and CDR2: MNHEY and SVGAGI. The CDR3, as DNA: TGTGCCAGCAGTTACGAGGGGGGCCTCGTCTACAATGAGCAGTTCTTC. It encodes CASSYEGGLVYNEQFF.

The chain joins TRBV9 to TRBJ2-1, with TRBD1 identical over 10 bases. CDR3 size: 15 residues. CDR1 is SGDLS, CDR2 YYNGEE, per germline. The junction had 3 bases not matched to a gene; V was cut back by 3 bases and J by 3 bases. The CDR3 DNA reads as TGTGCCAGCAGCGGTCGGACAGGGGGCTACAATGAGCAGTTCTTC. Its protein is CASSGRTGGYNEQFF.

This CDR3 reads CASSPLVAAGNTEAFF. CDR3 nucleotides: TGTGCCAGCTCACCTTTAGTGGCCGCAGGGAACACTGAAGCTTTCTTT. The chain employs TRBV18 and TRBJ1-1, with D unclear. The CDR3 has 16 amino acids. Germline CDR1 reads KGHSH; CDR2 reads LQKENI. The germline V and J ends were trimmed by 3 bases and 1 base, with 15 bases remaining between them.

This chain joins TRBV5-4 and TRBJ1-2, with 7 bases lining up with TRBD1. Trimming cost V 4 bases and J 5 bases; bases outside gene matches: 2. CDR1 is SGHNT, CDR2 YYREEE, per germline (reference sequence). The CDR3 is 12 residues long. The DNA for the CDR3 is TGTGCCAGCAGCCTACAGGGGTATGGCTACACCTTC. It specifies CASSLQGYGYTF.

V usage is TRBV10-3 and J usage is TRBJ1-2; D is undetermined. Germline lookup yields CDR1 ENHRY and CDR2 SYGVKD. There are 14 residues in the CDR3. Trimming removed 5 bases at V and 8 bases at J, with 18 bases between. CDR3: CAISPQDIPRGYTF. CDR3 DNA: TGTGCCATCAGTCCTCAAGATATCCCTAGGGGCTACACCTTC.

For the CDR3, the DNA is TGTGCCAGCAGTGAAACCGGACAGAGTAATGGCTACACCTTC. Translating gives CASSETGQSNGYTF. V is TRBV2 and J is TRBJ1-2; a possible D gene is TRBD1 (6 bases). Trimming took off 2 bases at V and 6 bases at J, with 13 bases between the two ends. Germline V gene lookup returns CDR1 SNHLY and CDR2 FYNNEI. CDR3 length equals 14 residues.

The chain joins TRBV2 to TRBJ2-1; D remains unclear. Trimming removed 1 base from V and 1 base from J, with 11 bases in between. Germline assignment: CDR1 SNHLY and CDR2 FYNNEI. The CDR3 extends over 16 amino acids. CDR3 in amino acids: CASSEGAARSYNEQFF. In nucleotides, the CDR3 is TGTGCCAGCAGTGAAGGGGCAGCCCGATCCTACAATGAGCAGTTCTTC.

V and J are TRBV2 and TRBJ1-1; D possibly corresponds to TRBD1 (6 bases). V was trimmed by 5 bases and J by 9 bases, leaving 19 bases between them. The CDR3 sequence is 14 residues long. The germline CDR1 and CDR2 sequences are SNHLY and FYNNEI. The CDR3 loop reads CASSQYRDKGKAFF. The CDR3 bases are TGTGCCAGCAGTCAATACCGGGACAAAGGAAAAGCTTTCTTT. Filled out from reference TRBV2 and TRBJ1-1, the complete variable domain reads EPEVTQTPSHQVTQMGQEVILRCVPISNHLYFYWYRQILGQKVEFLVSFYNNEISEKSEIFDDQFSVERPDGSNFTLKIRSTKLEDSAMYFCASSQYRDKGKAFFGQGTRLTVV.

The genes are TRBV30 and TRBJ2-1; D unclear. The ends were cut back, 2 bases at V and 3 bases at J, with 14 bases in the middle. Germline loops: CDR1 GTSNPN, CDR2 SVGIG (reference sequence). This CDR3 has 15 residues. DNA for the CDR3: TGTGCCTGGAGTAACCCGCGCCTCCTCTACAATGAGCAGTTCTTC. Translating it yields CAWSNPRLLYNEQFF.

This chain links TRBV6-1 with TRBJ1-2, with D hard to call. The CDR3 consists of 12 residues. Germline lookup yields CDR1 MNHNS and CDR2 SASEGT. V was clipped by 6 bases and J by 7 bases, with 12 bases between them. This CDR3 is CASRGTAGGYTF. As DNA, the CDR3 is TGTGCCAGCAGGGGAACCGCCGGTGGCTACACCTTC.

The chain links TRBV30 to TRBJ2-1; tentatively, D is TRBD2 (6 bases). V lost 5 bases to trimming and J lost 8 bases, with 25 bases between them. This CDR3 region has 16 residues. CDR1 is GTSNPN, CDR2 SVGIG, per germline (reference sequence). The CDR3 DNA is TGTGCCTGGGCAGGCCTAGCGCGGAGCGGCGGCTATGAGCAGTTCTTC. Translating gives CAWAGLARSGGYEQFF.

A few counts support this clone. J is TRBJ1-1 and V is TRBV11-3, with D perhaps TRBD1 (5 bases). V was pared by 3 bases and J by 1 base, with 6 bases between. The CDR3 length is 13 residues. CDR1 and CDR2 (germline): SGHNT, YENEEA. The CDR3 here is CASSFGGNTEAFF. The CDR3 DNA reads TGTGCCAGCAGCTTCGGGGGGAACACTGAAGCTTTCTTT.

The chain links TRBV6-5 to TRBJ2-7; TRBD1 aligns across 8 bases. Germline CDR1 MNHEY, CDR2 SVGAGI. The CDR3 is made up of 15 amino acids. V shed 6 bases and J 3 bases; nucleotides not matched to a gene: 10. CDR3 DNA sequence: TGTGCCAGCAGATCACCCGGACAGGGACACTACGAGCAGTACTTC. Amino acid sequence: CASRSPGQGHYEQYF.

V and J are TRBV5-1 and TRBJ1-1; D is possibly TRBD1 (5 bases). The germline V gene encodes CDR1 SGHRS and CDR2 YFSETQ. The CDR3 covers 14 residues. V lost 0 bases, J lost 2 bases, and 8 bases lay in between. CDR3 bases: TGCGCCAGCAGCTTGGGCAGGGCAAACACTGAAGCTTTCTTT. This sequence encodes CASSLGRANTEAFF.

The gene calls are TRBV13 and TRBJ2-7; possible D gene TRBD1, 6 bases. The CDR3 contains 14 residues. Deletions cut 5 bases from V and 3 bases from J, with 14 bases between. Germline V lookup: CDR1 PRHDT, CDR2 FYEKMQ (reference sequence). The CDR3 protein is CASSLRQEVYEQYF. CDR3 in DNA: TGTGCCAGCAGCCTCCGACAGGAGGTCTACGAGCAGTACTTC.

The chain employs TRBV28 and TRBJ1-5, with TRBD1 as a possible D gene (5 bases). Germline V lookup: CDR1 MDHEN, CDR2 SYDVKM. This CDR3 is 16 amino acids long. The ends were cut back, 1 base at V and 1 base at J, with 11 bases in the middle. The DNA for the CDR3 is TGTGCCAGCAGTTTATTTGGGGGAGAGAGCAATCAGCCCCAGCATTTT. Residues: CASSLFGGESNQPQHF.

The gene calls are TRBV27 and TRBJ2-1; TRBD2 matches at 9 bases. The CDR3 length is 15 residues. V shed 2 bases and J 8 bases; nucleotides not matched to a gene: 7. In germline, CDR1 is MNHEY, CDR2 SMNVEV (reference sequence). The CDR3 DNA is TGTGCCAGCAGTTTACTGCGGGAGGGCCGGGATGAGCAGTTCTTC. Translated, it gives CASSLLREGRDEQFF.

This sequence joins TRBV7-9 and TRBJ1-2, with TRBD1 matching over 12 bases. The CDR3 covers 14 residues. J was trimmed by 9 bases and V by 7 bases; bases with no gene match: 9. CDR1 and CDR2 (germline): SEHNR, FQNEAQ (reference sequence). CDR3 DNA: TGTGCCAGCAATGACCCGGGACAGGGGGCGAGCTACACCTTC. This encodes CASNDPGQGASYTF.

The chain links TRBV5-1 to TRBJ2-7, with D maybe TRBD1 (5 bases). Per the germline V gene, CDR1 is SGHRS and CDR2 is YFSETQ. Trimming stripped 0 bases from V and 2 bases from J, with 12 bases between. The CDR3 contains 15 residues. The CDR3 protein is CASSLERQITYEQYF. In nucleotides, the CDR3 is TGCGCCAGCAGCTTGGAACGACAGATTACCTACGAGCAGTACTTC.

This clone has a handful of counts. The chain carries TRBV6-5 and TRBJ2-7; D unclear. The CDR3 has 11 residues. V was trimmed by 6 bases and J by 3 bases, leaving 6 bases between them. Germline assignment: CDR1 MNHEY and CDR2 SVGAGI. The CDR3 nucleotides are TGTGCCAGCAGAGAGAACTACGAGCAGTACTTC. Translation: CASRENYEQYF.

Regarding this clone: Distinct nucleotide sequences in the sample also encode this CDR3. This sequence joins TRBV6-5 and TRBJ2-3, with 12 bases aligning to TRBD2. Unmatched junction bases numbered 3, after V lost 2 bases and J lost 3 bases. Germline-derived CDR1 and CDR2 are MNHEY and SVGAGI. This CDR3 contains 16 residues. The CDR3 region has the DNA TGTGCCAGCAGTTACGGAACTAGCGGGGGGACAGATACGCAGTATTTT. Its protein is CASSYGTSGGTDTQYF.

The rearrangement joins TRBV27 to TRBJ2-7; no definite D call. Trimming shortened V by 5 bases and J by 2 bases, and 4 bases separated the two germline ends. CDR1 is MNHEY, CDR2 SMNVEV, per germline (reference sequence). The CDR3 covers 11 residues. The CDR3 loop is CASSTTYEQYF. The CDR3 DNA sequence: TGTGCCAGCAGTACGACCTACGAGCAGTACTTC.

The gene calls are TRBV7-2 and TRBJ2-1; unclear D gene. CDR1 and CDR2 from the germline V gene are SGHTA and FQGNSA. Deletions cut 1 base from V and 10 bases from J, with 8 bases between. This CDR3 region has 12 residues. CDR3 region: CASSLGPGEQFF. The DNA of the CDR3 is TGTGCCAGCAGCTTAGGACCAGGAGAGCAGTTCTTC.

The rearrangement uses TRBV28 and TRBJ1-6; D unresolved. CDR3 length: 15 amino acids. Trimming cost V 2 bases and J 7 bases, with 12 bases left between them. The germline gives CDR1 MDHEN, CDR2 SYDVKM. The CDR3 DNA reads TGTGCCAGCAGTTTAGAGGCAAGGCGGAATTCACCCCTCCACTTT. It codes for CASSLEARRNSPLHF.